Below are 30 T cell receptor beta chains sequenced from a single sample in a study of shared clonotypes between healthy human individuals. The method was immunoSEQ multiplex PCR; TCRdb's version includes in-frame clones alone and lacks a portion of them. The data contain 450,000 to 500,000 clones, 70% to 85% of them singletons. Specimen: PBMCs. The receptors come from a middle-aged woman in good health. Some clones in this sample may be carry-over from other donors' samples.

J is TRBJ2-1 and V is TRBV18, with 8 bases identical to TRBD1. CDR3 length: 18 amino acids. The V and J ends lost 6 bases and 9 bases, in that order; junction bases with no gene match: 22. Germline CDR1 KGHSH, CDR2 LQKENI. CDR3 in DNA: TGTGCCAGCTCCCCTCCGGACAGGGCGGTTTATACCCTAAGTGAGCAGTTCTTC. It translates to CASSPPDRAVYTLSEQFF. The full variable domain, in which reference TRBV18 and TRBJ2-1 provide the parts outside the CDR3, is NAGVMQNPRHLVRRRGQEARLRCSPMKGHSHVYWYRQLPEEGLKFMVYLQKENIIDESGMPKERFSAEFPKEGPSILRIQQVVRGDSAAYFCASSPPDRAVYTLSEQFFGPGTRLTVL.

The table lists this clone with a count of one. The V call is TRBV5-1, the J call TRBJ2-5, with unresolved D. The CDR3 runs 14 residues. Germline V gene lookup returns CDR1 SGHRS and CDR2 YFSETQ. V lost 7 bases and J lost 5, with 18 bases in between. The CDR3 nucleotides are TGCGCCAGCGGAGACCCTAACTCCTCGGAGACCCAGTACTTC. Translating gives CASGDPNSSETQYF.

This chain joins TRBV7-9 and TRBJ1-5, with D tentatively TRBD1 (5 bases). The germline V gene encodes CDR1 SEHNR and CDR2 FQNEAQ (reference sequence). Trimming took 4 bases from V and 5 from J, leaving 18 bases between them. The CDR3 is 16 residues long. The CDR3 here is CASSSTADRWDQPQHF. For the CDR3, the DNA is TGTGCCAGCAGCTCCACGGCCGACAGATGGGATCAGCCCCAGCATTTT. Variable domain in full (rest from reference TRBV7-9 and TRBJ1-5): DTGVSQNPRHKITKRGQNVTFRCDPISEHNRLYWYRQTLGQGPEFLTYFQNEAQLEKSRLLSDRFSAERPKGSFSTLEIQRTEQGDSAMYLCASSSTADRWDQPQHFGDGTRLSIL.

V usage is TRBV29-1 and J usage is TRBJ2-1; D is undetermined. Between the trimmed V and J ends, which lost 4 bases and 0 bases, there was a span of 13 bases. Germline V gene data show CDR1 as SQVTM and CDR2 as ANQGSEA. CDR3 length: 15 residues. The CDR3, as DNA: TGCAGCGTTGTCCCAGGAGACCGCTCCTACAATGAGCAGTTCTTC. Residues: CSVVPGDRSYNEQFF.

V gene TRBV5-1 combines with J gene TRBJ1-1; D is undetermined. Germline CDR1 reads SGHRS; CDR2 reads YFSETQ. Trimming left V 0 bases short and J 1 base short, with 7 bases between. The CDR3 contains 14 residues. The CDR3 region is CASSLATQNTEAFF. The DNA for the CDR3 is TGCGCCAGCAGCTTGGCGACACAGAACACTGAAGCTTTCTTT.

The gene calls are TRBV27 and TRBJ2-2; TRBD1 aligns across 7 bases. Trimming took 2 bases from V and 0 from J; bases not matched to a gene: 0. Germline V gene data show CDR1 as MNHEY and CDR2 as SMNVEV (reference sequence). The CDR3 length is 15 residues. DNA for the CDR3: TGTGCCAGCAGTTTACAGGGGGCGAACACCGGGGAGCTGTTTTTT. Translating it yields CASSLQGANTGELFF.

The chain joins TRBV5-8 to TRBJ2-7; 9 bases agree with TRBD2. The junction had 7 bases not matched to a gene; V was cut back by 3 bases and J by 3 bases. The CDR3 is 15 amino acids. Germline-derived CDR1 and CDR2 are SGHTS and YDEGEE. CDR3 in DNA: TGTGCCAGCAGCTGGCGGCTAGCGGGACACTACGAGCAGTACTTC. Translated, it gives CASSWRLAGHYEQYF.

The chain recombines TRBV28 with TRBJ1-1; tentative D call: TRBD1 (6 bases). There are 13 residues in the CDR3. V lost 6 bases and J 4 bases, leaving 12 bases between the germline ends. Germline V gene sequence: CDR1 MDHEN, CDR2 SYDVKM. The CDR3 loop reads CASSSGDGTEAFF. DNA for the CDR3: TGTGCCAGCAGCTCAGGGGACGGCACTGAAGCTTTCTTT. Using reference TRBV28 and TRBJ1-1 for the parts outside the CDR3, the full variable domain is DVKVTQSSRYLVKRTGEKVFLECVQDMDHENMFWYRQDPGLGLRLIYFSYDVKMKEKGDIPEGYSVSREKKERFSLILESASTNQTSMYLCASSSGDGTEAFFGQGTRLTVV.

V usage is TRBV15 and J usage is TRBJ1-4, with D unresolved. Trimming cost V 0 bases and J 5 bases, with 25 bases left between them. The CDR3 sequence is 20 residues long. Germline V CDR1 and CDR2: LNHNV, YYDKDF (reference sequence). The CDR3 sequence: CATSRDPWQEGLMGNEKLFF. CDR3 DNA: TGTGCCACCAGCAGAGACCCCTGGCAGGAGGGCCTGATGGGGAATGAAAAACTGTTTTTT.

This chain uses TRBV30 with TRBJ2-6; D is unclear. Between the trimmed V and J ends, which lost 5 bases and 0 bases, there was a span of 5 bases. Per germline, CDR1 GTSNPN and CDR2 SVGIG (reference sequence). The CDR3 runs 13 residues. The DNA of the CDR3 is TGTGCCTGGTCGCGCTCTGGGGCCAACGTCCTGACTTTC. It codes for CAWSRSGANVLTF.

The V and J genes are TRBV7-9 and TRBJ2-3; no clear D gene. This CDR3 is 14 amino acids long. Trimming stripped 7 bases from V and 2 bases from J, with 13 bases between. Germline V CDR1 and CDR2: SEHNR, FQNEAQ (reference sequence). The CDR3 coding sequence is TGTGCCAGCACCCTCTCTAGACCCACAGATACGCAGTATTTT. Translation: CASTLSRPTDTQYF.

This clone was seen many times. The V and J genes are TRBV6-1 and TRBJ1-5; 7 bases match TRBD1. CDR1 MNHNS and CDR2 SASEGT come from the germline V gene. Trimming cost V 3 bases and J 7 bases; bases outside gene matches: 9. This CDR3 has 15 residues. The CDR3 protein is CASSDSQGEWQPQHF. The CDR3 nucleotides are TGTGCCAGCAGTGATTCCCAGGGGGAATGGCAGCCCCAGCATTTT.

As concerns this clone: A much larger clone is a single base away; this may be a read error. Other nucleotide sequences in the sample specify the same CDR3. V and J are TRBV10-2 and TRBJ2-7; 10 positions agree with TRBD2. The CDR3 extends over 14 amino acids. Trimming took 4 bases from V and 2 from J; bases not matched to a gene: 2. CDR1 WSHSY and CDR2 SAAADI come from the germline V gene. The CDR3 coding sequence is TGCGCCAGCAGTGCTAGCGGGAGAGCCTACGAGCAGTACTTC. Amino acid sequence: CASSASGRAYEQYF.

The chain couples TRBV6-4 to TRBJ1-2; D gene uncertain. Germline V gives CDR1 MRHNA, CDR2 SNTAGT. V dropped 3 bases and J dropped 8 bases, with 13 bases sitting between them. The CDR3 has 13 amino acids. The CDR3 DNA is TGTGCCAGCAGTGAATTGACGGCTAAGGGCTACACCTTC. As protein: CASSELTAKGYTF.

This sequence joins TRBV2 and TRBJ1-2; D is unresolved. V lost 3 bases, J lost 8 bases, and 16 bases lay in between. Germline values: CDR1 SNHLY, CDR2 FYNNEI. The CDR3 is made up of 14 amino acids. CDR3 loop: CASSEEPTSGGYTF. DNA for the CDR3: TGTGCCAGCAGTGAGGAGCCAACGTCAGGCGGCTACACCTTC.

CDR3 bases: TGTGCCAGTAGTAGCCGGGACAGGGCTTCTGAAGCTTTCTTT. Amino acid sequence: CASSSRDRASEAFF. The V call is TRBV19, the J call TRBJ1-1, with 9 nucleotides matching TRBD1. The CDR3 spans 14 residues. Germline V gene data show CDR1 as LNHDA and CDR2 as SQIVND (reference sequence). V lost 4 bases to trimming and J lost 6 bases; unmatched junction nucleotides: 6.

The V call is TRBV7-9, the J call TRBJ1-3; no clear D gene. The CDR3 totals 17 residues. CDR1 and CDR2 (germline): SEHNR, FQNEAQ (reference sequence). V lost 0 bases and J lost 2, with 14 bases in between. The CDR3: CASSLAPGKGAGNTIYF. Written as DNA, the CDR3 is TGTGCCAGCAGCTTAGCGCCTGGGAAGGGCGCTGGAAACACCATATATTTT. Drawing the rest from reference TRBV7-9 and TRBJ1-3, the complete variable domain is DTGVSQNPRHKITKRGQNVTFRCDPISEHNRLYWYRQTLGQGPEFLTYFQNEAQLEKSRLLSDRFSAERPKGSFSTLEIQRTEQGDSAMYLCASSLAPGKGAGNTIYFGEGSWLTVV.

The V and J genes are TRBV7-2 and TRBJ2-3, with 8 nucleotides matching TRBD2. Germline V lookup: CDR1 SGHTA, CDR2 FQGNSA. CDR3 length: 16 amino acids. J lost 6 bases, V lost 1 base, and 9 bases had no gene match. CDR3 sequence reads: CASSLGASGLADTQYF. In nucleotides, the CDR3 is TGTGCCAGCAGCTTAGGTGCTAGCGGGCTAGCTGATACGCAGTATTTT.

The V call is TRBV27, the J call TRBJ2-6, with TRBD1 identical over 9 bases. After removal of 1 base from V and 0 bases from J, the junction contained 4 bases not matched to a gene. This CDR3 has 18 amino acids. CDR1 and CDR2 from the germline V gene are MNHEY and SMNVEV (reference sequence). This CDR3 is CASSLWGTGSSGANVLTF. The CDR3 nucleotides are TGTGCCAGCAGTTTATGGGGGACAGGGAGCTCTGGGGCCAACGTCCTGACTTTC.

The genes are TRBV14 and TRBJ2-4, with TRBD2 matching over 7 bases. The CDR3 covers 14 residues. Germline V gene data show CDR1 as SGHDN and CDR2 as FVKESK. The V and J ends lost 3 bases and 7 bases, in that order; junction bases with no gene match: 6. The CDR3 DNA is TGTGCCAGCAGCCACTGGCTGGGGGGGAACATTCAGTACTTC. Protein: CASSHWLGGNIQYF.

The rearrangement links TRBV28 to TRBJ1-2; D call uncertain. Germline CDR1 is MDHEN and CDR2 is SYDVKM. This CDR3 region has 14 residues. Trimming left V 3 bases short and J 1 base short, with 9 bases between. The CDR3 DNA sequence: TGTGCCAGCAGTTTGTCTTCCAATAACTATGGCTACACCTTC. Protein sequence: CASSLSSNNYGYTF.

As to this clone: Given a far larger clone just one base away, this is likely a sequencing read error. V usage is TRBV4-1 and J usage is TRBJ2-1; 9 bases are shared with TRBD1. Germline V gene lookup returns CDR1 MGHRA and CDR2 YSYEKL. CDR3 length: 17 amino acids. J gave up 2 bases and V 5 bases, and 10 bases lay outside the gene matches. CDR3 nucleotide sequence: TGCGCCAGCAGCGGACAGGGGTCGTTGTCACCCTACAATGAGCAGTTCTTC. Translating gives CASSGQGSLSPYNEQFF.

The rearrangement joins TRBV19 to TRBJ2-5; a weak D match, TRBD2 (7 bases). Looked up from germline, CDR1 is LNHDA and CDR2 is SQIVND (reference sequence). This CDR3 has 15 amino acids. Trimming took 6 bases from V and 5 from J, leaving 19 bases between them. The CDR3 spells CASSRRTGGVETQYF. The CDR3 DNA reads as TGTGCCAGTAGCCGGAGGACGGGGGGCGTCGAGACCCAGTACTTC.

The genes are TRBV10-3 and TRBJ1-1; 9 nucleotides line up with TRBD1. Per germline, CDR1 ENHRY and CDR2 SYGVKD. The CDR3 runs 14 residues. V dropped 7 bases and J dropped 2; count of bases not matched to a gene: 5. CDR3 DNA: TGTGCCATCAACCGACAGGGGGGTAACACTGAAGCTTTCTTT. Its protein product is CAINRQGGNTEAFF.

This chain connects TRBV9 to TRBJ2-1; TRBD2 matches at 10 bases. CDR1 and CDR2 from the germline V gene are SGDLS and YYNGEE. Germline trimming cut 0 bases from V and 7 bases from J; bases unmatched to any gene: 4. The CDR3 is 15 residues long. The DNA of the CDR3 is TGTGCCAGCAGCGTAGCAGCGGGAGGGAAGAATGAGCAGTTCTTC. Amino acid sequence: CASSVAAGGKNEQFF.

The gene calls are TRBV7-2 and TRBJ1-6; TRBD1 is a possible D gene (5 bases). In germline, CDR1 is SGHTA, CDR2 FQGNSA. The CDR3 is 16 residues long. The V and J ends lost 1 base and 7 bases respectively, with 14 bases between them. For the CDR3, the DNA is TGTGCCAGCAGCTTAGATCCCGGGACTCCAAATTCACCCCTCCACTTT. Protein: CASSLDPGTPNSPLHF.

This clone was observed a handful of times. The chain combines TRBV29-1 with TRBJ1-1, with 7 bases that match TRBD1. The CDR3 has 13 residues. The germline V gene encodes CDR1 SQVTM and CDR2 ANQGSEA. V trimming: 6 bases; J trimming: 1 base; junction bases outside the gene matches: 5. Here the CDR3 DNA reads TGCAGCGTACTCCGGGACAGGAACACTGAAGCTTTCTTT. Translated, it gives CSVLRDRNTEAFF.

The chain carries TRBV4-1 and TRBJ2-7; D might be TRBD2 (6 bases). V was pared by 4 bases and J by 3 bases, with 19 bases between. This CDR3 has 16 residues. In germline, CDR1 is MGHRA, CDR2 YSYEKL. The CDR3 DNA reads TGCGCCAGCAGCCGCTCAACTGCGGGGCAGGGCTACGAGCAGTACTTC. As protein: CASSRSTAGQGYEQYF.

The V and J genes are TRBV27 and TRBJ1-5; D is possibly TRBD1 (5 bases). V was cut by 3 bases and J by 3 bases, with 6 bases left in between. This CDR3 is 13 amino acids long. In germline, CDR1 is MNHEY, CDR2 SMNVEV (reference sequence). As DNA, the CDR3 is TGTGCCAGCAGTTTCAGGGACAATCAGCCCCAGCATTTT. Protein sequence: CASSFRDNQPQHF.

This chain connects TRBV5-1 to TRBJ2-7, with TRBD1 matching 8 bases. CDR1 and CDR2 from the germline V gene are SGHRS and YFSETQ. V shed 0 bases, J shed 2 bases, and the junction held 7 bases outside the gene matches. The CDR3 spans 16 residues. CDR3 bases: TGCGCCAGCAGCTTGGGGACAGGGTTCATGGCCTACGAGCAGTACTTC. Its protein is CASSLGTGFMAYEQYF.